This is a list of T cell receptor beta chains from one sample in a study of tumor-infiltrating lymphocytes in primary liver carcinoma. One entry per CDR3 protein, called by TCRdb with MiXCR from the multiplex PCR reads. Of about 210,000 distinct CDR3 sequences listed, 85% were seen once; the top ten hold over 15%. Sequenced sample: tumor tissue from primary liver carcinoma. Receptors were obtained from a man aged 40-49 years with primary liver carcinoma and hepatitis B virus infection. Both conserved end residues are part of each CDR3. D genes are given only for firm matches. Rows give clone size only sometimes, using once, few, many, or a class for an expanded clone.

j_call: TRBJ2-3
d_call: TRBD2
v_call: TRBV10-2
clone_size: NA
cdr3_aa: CASSELQGLASADTQYF
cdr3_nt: TGCGCCAGCAGCGAGTTACAGGGACTAGCTAGCGCAGATACGCAGTATTTC

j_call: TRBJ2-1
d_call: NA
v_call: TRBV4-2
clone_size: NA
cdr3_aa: CASNPGLGDHNEQFF
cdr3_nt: TGTGCCAGCAACCCAGGGCTAGGGGACCACAATGAGCAGTTCTTC

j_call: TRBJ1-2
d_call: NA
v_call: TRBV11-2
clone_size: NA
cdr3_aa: CASSLDRAAYGYAF
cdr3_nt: TGTGCCAGCAGCTTAGATCGTGCAGCTTATGGCTACGCCTTC

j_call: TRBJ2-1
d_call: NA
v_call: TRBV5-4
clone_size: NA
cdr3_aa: CASSLARQGNNEVFF
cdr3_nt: TGTGCCAGCAGCTTGGCCAGGCAGGGTAACAATGAGGTGTTCTTC

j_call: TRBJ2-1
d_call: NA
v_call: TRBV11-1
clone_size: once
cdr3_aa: CVSSHRVADSYNELFF
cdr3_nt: TGTGTCAGCAGCCACCGGGTGGCAGATTCCTACAATGAGCTGTTCTTC

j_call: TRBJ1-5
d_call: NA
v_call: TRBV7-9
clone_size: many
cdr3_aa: CASSLFADQPQHF
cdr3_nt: TGTGCCAGCAGCTTATTTGCGGATCAGCCCCAGCATTTT

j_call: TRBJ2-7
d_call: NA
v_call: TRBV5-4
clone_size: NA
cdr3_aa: CASSEVDWAPKQYF
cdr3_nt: TGTGCCAGCAGTGAGGTGGACTGGGCCCCCAAGCAGTACTTC

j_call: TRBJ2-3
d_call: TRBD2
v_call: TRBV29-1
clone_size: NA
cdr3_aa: CSVGASGRPGTQCF
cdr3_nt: TGCAGCGTAGGGGCCAGCGGGAGGCCAGGTACGCAGTGTTTT

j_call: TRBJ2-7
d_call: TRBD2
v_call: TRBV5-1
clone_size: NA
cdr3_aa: CASNLASGRYEQYF
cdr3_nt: TGCGCCAGCAACTTGGCTAGCGGGAGGTACGAGCAGTACTTC

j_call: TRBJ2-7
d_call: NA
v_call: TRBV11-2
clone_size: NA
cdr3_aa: CASSYIRNSYEQYF
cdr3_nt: TGTGCCAGCAGCTATATCAGGAACTCTTACGAGCAGTATTTC

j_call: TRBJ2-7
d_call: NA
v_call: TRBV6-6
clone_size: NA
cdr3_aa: CASSHPPGRSSYKQYF
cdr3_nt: TGTGCCAGCAGTCATCCCCCGGGACGCAGCTCCTACAAGCAGTACTTT

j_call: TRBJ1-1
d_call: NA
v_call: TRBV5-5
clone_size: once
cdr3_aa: CANSHEGERYIEAFF
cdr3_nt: TGTGCCAACAGCCATGAGGGTGAGCGGTACATTGAGGCTTTCTTT

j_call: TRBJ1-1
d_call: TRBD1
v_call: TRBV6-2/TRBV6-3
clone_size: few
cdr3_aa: CVSRGRGGETFF
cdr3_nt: TGTGTCAGCAGGGGGAGGGGGGGTGAAACTTTCTTT

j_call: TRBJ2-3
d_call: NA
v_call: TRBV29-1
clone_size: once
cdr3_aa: CSVGTGVYNTQYF
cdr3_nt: TGCAGCGTTGGCACGGGAGTGTACAATACGCAGTATTTT

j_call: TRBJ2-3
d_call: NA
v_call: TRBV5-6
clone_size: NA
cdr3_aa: CTSRLGGGSSTDTQYF
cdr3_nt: TGTACCAGTAGGCTTGGGGGCGGAAGTAGCACAGATACGCAGTATTTT

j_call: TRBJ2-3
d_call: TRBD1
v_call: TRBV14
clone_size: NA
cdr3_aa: CASSQGQGQPQYF
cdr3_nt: TGTGCCAGCAGCCAAGGACAGGGTCAGCCACAGTATTTT

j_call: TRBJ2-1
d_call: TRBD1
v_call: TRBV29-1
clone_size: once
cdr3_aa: CSVDGTGVNNEQFF
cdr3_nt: TGCAGTGTCGACGGGACAGGGGTGAACAATGAGCAGTTCTTC

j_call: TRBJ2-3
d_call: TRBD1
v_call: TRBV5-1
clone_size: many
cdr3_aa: CASSLNRGQKDTQYF
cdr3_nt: TGCGCCAGCAGTTTAAACAGGGGGCAGAAAGATACGCAATATTTT

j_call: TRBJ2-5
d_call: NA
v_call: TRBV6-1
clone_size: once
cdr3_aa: CASTVRGTETPYF
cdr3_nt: TGTGCCAGCACTGTAAGGGGTACAGAGACCCCGTACTTC

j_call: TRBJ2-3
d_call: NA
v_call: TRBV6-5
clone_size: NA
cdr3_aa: CAISIQSTDTQYF
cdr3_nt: TGTGCCATCTCGATACAAAGCACAGATACGCAATATTTT

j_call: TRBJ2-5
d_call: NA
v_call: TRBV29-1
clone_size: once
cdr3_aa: CSVLENQETPYF
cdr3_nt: TGCAGCGTTCTGGAGAATCAAGAGACCCCGTATTTC

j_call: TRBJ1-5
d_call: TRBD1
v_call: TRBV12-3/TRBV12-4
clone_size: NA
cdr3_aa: CASSITPGQGNQPQHF
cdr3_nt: TGTGCTAGCAGTATAACTCCGGGACAGGGCAATCAGCCCCAGCATTTT

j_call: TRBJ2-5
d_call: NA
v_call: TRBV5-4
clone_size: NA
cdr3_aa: CASSLNGDGQETLYF
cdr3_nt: TGTGCTAGCAGCTTGAACGGGGACGGCCAAGAGACTCTGTACTTC

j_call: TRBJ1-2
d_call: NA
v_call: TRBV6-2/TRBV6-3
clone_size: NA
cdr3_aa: CVSSHLDKGGYTF
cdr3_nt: TGTGTCAGCAGTCATCTGGACAAAGGCGGCTACACCTTC